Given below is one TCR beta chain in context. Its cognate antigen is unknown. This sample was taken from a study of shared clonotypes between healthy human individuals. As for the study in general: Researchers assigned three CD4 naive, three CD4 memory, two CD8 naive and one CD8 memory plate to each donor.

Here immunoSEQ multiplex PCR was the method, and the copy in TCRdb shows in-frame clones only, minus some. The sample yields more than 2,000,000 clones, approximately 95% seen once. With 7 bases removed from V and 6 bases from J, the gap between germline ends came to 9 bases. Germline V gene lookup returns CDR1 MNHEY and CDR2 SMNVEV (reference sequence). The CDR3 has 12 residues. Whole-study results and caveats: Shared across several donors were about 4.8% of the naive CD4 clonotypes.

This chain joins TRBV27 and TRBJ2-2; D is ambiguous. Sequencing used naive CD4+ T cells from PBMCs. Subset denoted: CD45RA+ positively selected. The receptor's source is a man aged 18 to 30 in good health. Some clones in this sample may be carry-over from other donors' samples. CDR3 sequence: CASMPPAGELFF. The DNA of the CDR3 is TGTGCCAGCATGCCCCCGGCCGGGGAGCTGTTTTTT.